This T cell receptor beta chain is from a study of blood T cell repertoires in COVID-19. Looked up from germline, CDR1 is LNHDA and CDR2 is SQIVND (reference sequence). This CDR3 spans 11 amino acids. The V and J ends lost 3 bases and 6 bases respectively, with 3 bases between them. Original processing methods: Estimation of nucleated cell counts was performed using reference gene primer amplification. This table comes from immunoSEQ multiplex PCR, and its TCRdb copy is limited to in-frame clones, with some not included. V and J calls and clone size are copied from that table; D and trimming were computed from the DNA. The table includes over 25,000 clones, roughly 71% detected once.

The sequence derives from a man older than 75 with active or convalescent COVID-19. The sequenced material came from peripheral blood. This chain links TRBV19 with TRBJ1-3; D is unresolved. This CDR3 reads CASSILNTIYF. The CDR3 region has the DNA TGTGCCAGTAGTATTCTAAACACCATATATTTT.